These 23 T cell receptor beta chains originate from one sample sequenced in a study of blood T cell repertoires in COVID-19. Produced via immunoSEQ multiplex PCR; TCRdb's table is partial and in-frame only. This table holds 20,000 to 25,000 clones, about 88% found once. The material sequenced was peripheral blood. Receptor source: a human donor in a cohort sampled during active COVID-19. The donor label of this sample is uncertain.

This clone was counted once. The genes are TRBV18 and TRBJ2-1, with D possibly being TRBD2 (5 bases). This CDR3 has 15 amino acids. V lost 3 bases and J lost 8, with 17 bases in between. The germline V gene has CDR1 KGHSH and CDR2 LQKENI. In DNA form, the CDR3 reads TGTGCCAGCTCACCCCCGGGATTAAGCGGCTATGAGCAGTTCTTC. This translates into CASSPPGLSGYEQFF.

This clone was counted once. The chain combines TRBV11-2 with TRBJ1-5, with TRBD1 as a possible D gene (5 bases). CDR1 SGHAT and CDR2 FQNNGV come from the germline V gene. The CDR3 spans 14 residues. The ends were cut back, 4 bases at V and 2 bases at J, with 9 bases in the middle. CDR3 loop: CASSSLGGNQPQHF. The CDR3 DNA reads TGTGCCAGCAGCTCTCTAGGGGGCAATCAGCCCCAGCATTTT. Combining the CDR3 with reference TRBV11-2 and TRBJ1-5 gives the whole variable domain EAGVAQSPRYKIIEKRQSVAFWCNPISGHATLYWYQQILGQGPKLLIQFQNNGVVDDSQLPKDRFSAERLKGVDSTLKIQPAKLEDSAVYLCASSSLGGNQPQHFGDGTRLSIL.

The J gene is TRBJ1-1, the V gene TRBV28; no reliable D call. Germline V CDR1 and CDR2: MDHEN, SYDVKM. V was shortened by 5 bases and J by 6 bases, with 7 bases between the two germline ends. This CDR3 region has 11 residues. The CDR3 protein is CASSLISEAFF. The CDR3 DNA is TGTGCCAGCAGTCTAATATCTGAAGCTTTCTTT.

The V and J genes are TRBV28 and TRBJ1-5; 10 bases fit TRBD1. This CDR3 comprises 15 residues. The trim removed 6 bases at V and 6 bases at J, leaving 8 bases unmatched. The germline V gene has CDR1 MDHEN and CDR2 SYDVKM. The DNA of the CDR3 is TGTGCCAGCAGACCCGACAGGGGGCATATTCAGCCCCAGCATTTT. This sequence encodes CASRPDRGHIQPQHF.

The J gene is TRBJ2-3, the V gene TRBV4-2; TRBD1 matches at 11 bases. The V segment lost 4 bases and the J segment 3 bases; nucleotides outside the gene matches: 6. CDR1 and CDR2 from the germline V gene are LGHNA and YNFKEQ. The CDR3 totals 16 residues. The CDR3 region is CASSPRDRGRTDTQYF. The CDR3 DNA sequence: TGTGCCAGCAGCCCGAGGGACAGGGGGAGGACAGATACGCAGTATTTT.

CDR3 protein: CAWSGTSEQFF. The CDR3 region has the DNA TGTGCCTGGAGTGGGACTAGCGAGCAGTTCTTC. The J gene is TRBJ2-1, the V gene TRBV30; 8 bases match TRBD2. The CDR3 loop spans 11 amino acids. From germline, CDR1 is GTSNPN and CDR2 SVGIG (reference sequence). V gave up 1 base and J gave up 10 bases; unmatched junction bases: 0.

V and J are TRBV11-2 and TRBJ2-1, with TRBD2 as a possible D gene (6 bases). Trimming pared 2 bases from V and 4 bases from J, leaving 18 bases between. Germline loops: CDR1 SGHAT, CDR2 FQNNGV. The CDR3 loop spans 17 amino acids. The CDR3, as DNA: TGTGCCAGCAGCTTAATCCGACTAAGCGGGCCTTACAATGAGCAGTTCTTC. Amino acid sequence: CASSLIRLSGPYNEQFF.

J is TRBJ2-7 and V is TRBV10-3; D call uncertain. Germline loops: CDR1 ENHRY, CDR2 SYGVKD. CDR3 length equals 13 residues. V was pared by 6 bases and J by 3 bases, with 12 bases between. CDR3 loop: CAISGVLDYEQYF. The CDR3 nucleotides are TGTGCCATCAGCGGAGTCCTTGACTACGAGCAGTACTTC.

This chain links TRBV2 with TRBJ1-6; D remains unclear. CDR3 length: 12 amino acids. The germline V and J ends were trimmed by 2 bases and 13 bases, with 9 bases remaining between them. Germline V gives CDR1 SNHLY, CDR2 FYNNEI. This CDR3 is CASSENIRPLHF. The CDR3 nucleotides are TGTGCCAGCAGTGAAAATATTCGGCCCCTCCACTTT.

The gene calls are TRBV7-2 and TRBJ2-7; the D is unclear. The CDR3 length is 12 residues. Trimming pared 6 bases from V and 6 bases from J, leaving 12 bases between. Germline loops: CDR1 SGHTA, CDR2 FQGNSA. CDR3: CASSPFSREQYF. CDR3 coding DNA: TGTGCCAGCAGTCCTTTCTCCCGCGAGCAGTACTTC.

V gene TRBV29-1 combines with J gene TRBJ1-1; 7 bases map to TRBD1. Germline V gene sequence: CDR1 SQVTM, CDR2 ANQGSEA. Trimming cost V 6 bases and J 0 bases; bases outside gene matches: 10. The CDR3 is 15 residues long. Here the CDR3 reads CSVSRGTEMNTEAFF. CDR3 coding DNA: TGCAGCGTGTCCCGGGGGACAGAGATGAACACTGAAGCTTTCTTT.

The chain recombines TRBV19 with TRBJ2-2; 7 bases line up with TRBD1. V was pared by 5 bases and J by 2 bases, with 8 bases of the junction left unmatched. Germline CDR1 and CDR2: LNHDA and SQIVND (reference sequence). This CDR3 region has 16 residues. The CDR3 coding sequence is TGTGCCAGTAGTGTGAGGGGGCGCGGAAACACCGGGGAGCTGTTTTTT. Its protein product is CASSVRGRGNTGELFF.

The chain links TRBV12-3 or TRBV12-4 to TRBJ2-7; D not resolved. This CDR3 has 12 amino acids. V lost 6 bases to trimming and J lost 2 bases, with 8 bases between them. The CDR3: CASSNYAYEQYF. The CDR3 DNA reads as TGTGCCAGCAGCAACTACGCCTACGAGCAGTACTTC.

The V gene is TRBV9, the J gene TRBJ2-5; perhaps TRBD2 as D (6 bases). Germline V gene data show CDR1 as SGDLS and CDR2 as YYNGEE. The CDR3 spans 13 residues. V lost 0 bases, J lost 5 bases, and 8 bases lay in between. The CDR3 DNA reads as TGTGCCAGCAGCGTAGGGAGGGAGGAGACCCAGTACTTC. Amino acid sequence: CASSVGREETQYF.

The table lists this clone with a count of one. The rearrangement uses TRBV5-1 and TRBJ2-7; perhaps TRBD1 as D (6 bases). Germline CDR1 is SGHRS and CDR2 is YFSETQ. V gave up 3 bases and J gave up 2 bases, with 15 bases separating them. This CDR3 has 15 residues. Written as DNA, the CDR3 is TGCGCCAGCAGCTCCGGGACATCGACCACCTACGAGCAGTACTTC. This translates into CASSSGTSTTYEQYF.

The chain joins TRBV5-6 to TRBJ1-5; D is possibly TRBD1 (6 bases). The CDR3 runs to 13 residues. Trimming removed 2 bases from V and 7 bases from J, with 10 bases in between. Germline CDR1 reads SGHDT; CDR2 reads YYEEEE. In DNA, the CDR3 is TGTGCCAGCAGCTTTTCAGGGGACCAGCCCCAGCATTTT. Its translation is CASSFSGDQPQHF. The whole variable domain, remainder taken from reference TRBV5-6 and TRBJ1-5, is DAGVTQSPTHLIKTRGQQVTLRCSPKSGHDTVSWYQQALGQGPQFIFQYYEEEERQRGNFPDRFSGHQFPNYSSELNVNALLLGDSALYLCASSFSGDQPQHFGDGTRLSIL.

This sequence joins TRBV7-9 and TRBJ1-3, with 7 nucleotides matching TRBD1. V lost 10 bases and J lost 0; bases outside the gene matches: 9. The CDR3 has 15 residues. Germline V gene data show CDR1 as SEHNR and CDR2 as FQNEAQ (reference sequence). CDR3 region: CATSRDSNSGNTIYF. CDR3 bases: TGTGCCACGTCTCGGGACAGCAACTCTGGAAACACCATATATTTT.

This rearrangement joins TRBV7-9 to TRBJ2-5, with D possibly being TRBD1 (6 bases). The CDR3 has 13 amino acids. Deletions cut 1 base from V and 5 bases from J, with 8 bases between. Germline V gene data show CDR1 as SEHNR and CDR2 as FQNEAQ (reference sequence). The chain's CDR3 is CASSLDTGETQYF. The CDR3 nucleotides read TGTGCCAGCAGCTTAGATACAGGGGAGACCCAGTACTTC.

This chain connects TRBV5-4 to TRBJ1-6; 7 positions agree with TRBD1. The CDR3 covers 15 residues. The J segment lost 8 bases and the V segment lost 1 base, leaving 6 bases of the junction unmatched. The germline V gene has CDR1 SGHNT and CDR2 YYREEE (reference sequence). CDR3 residues: CASSLTSGGHSPLHF. The CDR3 DNA follows: TGTGCCAGCAGCTTGACGTCAGGGGGTCATTCACCCCTCCACTTT. Filled out from reference TRBV5-4 and TRBJ1-6, the complete variable domain reads ETGVTQSPTHLIKTRGQQVTLRCSSQSGHNTVSWYQQALGQGPQFIFQYYREEENGRGNFPPRFSGLQFPNYSSELNVNALELDDSALYLCASSLTSGGHSPLHFGNGTRLTVT.

V gene TRBV5-4 combines with J gene TRBJ1-2, with TRBD1 matching 7 bases. Germline V gives CDR1 SGHNT, CDR2 YYREEE (reference sequence). Germline trimming cut 4 bases from V and 0 bases from J; bases unmatched to any gene: 12. CDR3 length: 17 residues. CDR3 in amino acids: CASSPPPPGQSNYGYTF. DNA of the CDR3: TGTGCCAGCAGCCCTCCCCCACCGGGACAGTCTAACTATGGCTACACCTTC.

This sequence joins TRBV19 and TRBJ1-2, with 8 bases identical to TRBD1. The CDR3 covers 15 residues. Unmatched junction bases numbered 7, after V lost 3 bases and J lost 4 bases. Germline V lookup: CDR1 LNHDA, CDR2 SQIVND (reference sequence). The CDR3 DNA is TGTGCCAGTAGTATGGCGGGGACAGGTTCCTATGGCTACACCTTC. Translating gives CASSMAGTGSYGYTF.

The chain carries TRBV10-3 and TRBJ2-6; possibly TRBD1 for D (6 bases). The CDR3 has 17 residues. The V end was cut by 2 bases, the J end by 4 bases, with 15 bases between. Germline V gene data show CDR1 as ENHRY and CDR2 as SYGVKD. CDR3 loop: CAISELWTETGANVLTF. In DNA form, the CDR3 reads TGTGCCATCAGTGAGCTTTGGACAGAAACCGGGGCCAACGTCCTGACTTTC.

This clone was observed a single time. The chain has TRBV9 and TRBJ1-3, with D perhaps TRBD1 (6 bases). Germline V gene lookup returns CDR1 SGDLS and CDR2 YYNGEE. The CDR3 is 16 residues long. Trimming took 3 bases from V and 4 from J, leaving 17 bases between them. The CDR3 DNA reads as TGTGCCAGCAGCGAGACCTGGGGGGGCGACGGAAACACCATATATTTT. Its protein is CASSETWGGDGNTIYF.